This TCR beta chain is from a study of T cells in Graves' hyperthyroidism and ophthalmopathy. Study-wide background: At the time of initial diagnosis and before any treatment, peripheral blood was collected. Findings and limits, study-wide: The blood repertoire included most of the expanded thyroid clonotypes above 0.001.

CDR1 is SGHKS and CDR2 is YYEKEE in the germline V gene (reference sequence). The CDR3 length is 13 residues. RNA transcripts were the template for amplifying TCR beta CDR3 regions. A set of HTBI primers served as the primers for a first-round RT-PCR of the TCR CDR3. Via MiXCR, TCRdb re-called the multiplex PCR reads, giving one row per CDR3 protein. The sample comprises fewer than 500,000 distinct CDR3 sequences, about 14% of which are singletons, and roughly a fifth rests with the top ten. Under 3 months was the duration of disease in ophthalmopathy patients, who also had a Clinical Activity Score of at least 3 and a NOSPECS grade of at least 4. Of note for this clonotype: Its antigen remains unidentified. At one end, the junction sequence differs from germline, possibly due to a read error.

Material: blood. The gene calls are TRBV5-5 and TRBJ1-1; D not certain. The TCR sequence derives from a woman under 40 with Graves' ophthalmopathy. The CDR3 DNA follows: TGTGCCGGCAGCTTTGGTGGGAACACTGAAGCCTTCTTT. Translating gives CAGSFGGNTEAFF. The full variable domain, completed using reference TRBV5-5 and TRBJ1-1, is DAGVTQSPTHLIKTRGQQVTLRCSPISGHKSVSWYQQVLGQGPQFIFQYYEKEERGRGNFPDRFSARQFPNYSSELNVNALLLGDSALYLCAGSFGGNTEAFFGQGTRLTVV.